The TCR beta chain under discussion was sequenced for a study of technical replicates of blood from four donors. The ends lost 3 bases at V and 5 bases at J; junction bases unmatched: 9. Per the germline V gene, CDR1 is SGDLS and CDR2 is YYNGEE. This CDR3 is 16 amino acids long. Sequencing used immunoSEQ multiplex PCR; TCRdb keeps in-frame clones, though not all of them. The sample shows more than 90,000 clones, approximately 96% of them seen only once. The sequence came from a human donor in good health. The V gene is TRBV9, the J gene TRBJ2-5; 11 nucleotides match TRBD2. The sequenced material came from T cells isolated from PBMCs. The CDR3 reads CASSASSGGPGETQYF. The CDR3 DNA follows: TGTGCCAGCAGCGCCTCTAGCGGGGGGCCTGGGGAGACCCAGTACTTC.